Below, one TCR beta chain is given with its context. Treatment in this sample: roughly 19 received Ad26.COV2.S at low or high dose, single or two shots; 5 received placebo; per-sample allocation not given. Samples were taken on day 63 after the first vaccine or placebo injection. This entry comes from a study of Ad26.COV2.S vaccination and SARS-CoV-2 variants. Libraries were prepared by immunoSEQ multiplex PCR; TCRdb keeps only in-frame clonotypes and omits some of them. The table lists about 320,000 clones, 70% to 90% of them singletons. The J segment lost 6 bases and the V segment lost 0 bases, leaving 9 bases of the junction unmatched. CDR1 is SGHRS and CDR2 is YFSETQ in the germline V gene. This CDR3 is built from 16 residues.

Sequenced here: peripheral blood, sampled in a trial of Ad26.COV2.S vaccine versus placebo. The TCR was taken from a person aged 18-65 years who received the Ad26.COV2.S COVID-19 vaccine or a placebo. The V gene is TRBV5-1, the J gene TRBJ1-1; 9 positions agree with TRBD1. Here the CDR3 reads CASSLAGTGRISEAFF. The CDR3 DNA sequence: TGCGCCAGCAGCTTGGCTGGGACAGGGAGGATTTCTGAAGCTTTCTTT. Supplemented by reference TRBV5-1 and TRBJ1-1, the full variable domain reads KAGVTQTPRYLIKTRGQQVTLSCSPISGHRSVSWYQQTPGQGLQFLFEYFSETQRNKGNFPGRFSGRQFSNSRSEMNVSTLELGDSALYLCASSLAGTGRISEAFFGQGTRLTVV.